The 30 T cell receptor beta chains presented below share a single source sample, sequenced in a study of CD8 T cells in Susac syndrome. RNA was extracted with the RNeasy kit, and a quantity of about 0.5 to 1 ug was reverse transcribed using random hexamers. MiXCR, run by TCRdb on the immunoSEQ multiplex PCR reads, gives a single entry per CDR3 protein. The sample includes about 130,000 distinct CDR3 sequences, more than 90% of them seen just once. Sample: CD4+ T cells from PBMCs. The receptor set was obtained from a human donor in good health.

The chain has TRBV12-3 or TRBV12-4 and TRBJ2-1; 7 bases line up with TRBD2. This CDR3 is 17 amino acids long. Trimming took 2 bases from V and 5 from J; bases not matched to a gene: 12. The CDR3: CASSLNPLRELNNEQFF. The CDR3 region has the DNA TGTGCCAGCAGTTTAAACCCCCTGCGGGAGTTAAACAATGAGCAGTTCTTC.

CDR3 sequence reads: CASSIWSSGYTF. Here the CDR3 DNA reads TGTGCCAGTAGTATTTGGTCGTCGGGCTACACCTTC. J is TRBJ1-2 and V is TRBV19, with no clear D. CDR1 and CDR2 from the germline V gene are LNHDA and SQIVND (reference sequence). The CDR3 length is 12 residues. Deletions cut 3 bases from V and 8 bases from J, with 10 bases between. Using reference TRBV19 and TRBJ1-2 for the parts outside the CDR3, the full variable domain is DGGITQSPKYLFRKEGQNVTLSCEQNLNHDAMYWYRQDPGQGLRLIYYSQIVNDFQKGDIAEGYSVSREKKESFPLTVTSAQKNPTAFYLCASSIWSSGYTFGSGTRLTVV.

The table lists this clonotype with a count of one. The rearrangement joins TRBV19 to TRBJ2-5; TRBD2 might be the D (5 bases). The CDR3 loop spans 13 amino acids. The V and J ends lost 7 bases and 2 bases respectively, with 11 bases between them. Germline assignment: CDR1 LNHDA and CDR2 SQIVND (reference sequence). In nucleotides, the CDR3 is TGTGCCAGTACTCAACCGGGGCAAGAGACCCAGTACTTC. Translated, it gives CASTQPGQETQYF.

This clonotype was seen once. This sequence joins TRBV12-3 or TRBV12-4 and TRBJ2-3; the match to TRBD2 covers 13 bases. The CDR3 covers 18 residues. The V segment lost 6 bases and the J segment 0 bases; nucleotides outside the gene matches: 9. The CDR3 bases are TGTGCCAGCAGCCCTACTAGCGGGAGGGGTCCAAGCACAGATACGCAGTATTTT. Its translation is CASSPTSGRGPSTDTQYF.

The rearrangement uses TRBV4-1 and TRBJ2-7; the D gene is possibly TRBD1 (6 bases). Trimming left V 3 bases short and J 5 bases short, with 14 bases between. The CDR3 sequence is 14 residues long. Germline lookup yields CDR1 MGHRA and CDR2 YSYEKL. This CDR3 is CASSHPLGANEQYF. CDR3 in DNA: TGCGCCAGCAGCCACCCCCTGGGGGCCAACGAGCAGTACTTC.

The CDR3 reads CASSLYSTSVEQYF. The CDR3 nucleotides read TGTGCCAGCAGCTTATACAGTACTAGCGTCGAGCAGTACTTC. The chain uses TRBV13 and TRBJ2-7; TRBD2 agrees at 7 bases. Looked up from germline, CDR1 is PRHDT and CDR2 is FYEKMQ (reference sequence). Trimming took 2 bases from V and 6 from J; bases not matched to a gene: 7. The CDR3 contains 14 residues.

The CDR3 region is CASSQPTGQGSEAFF. The CDR3 DNA follows: TGTGCCAGCAGCCAACCCACGGGACAGGGATCTGAAGCTTTCTTT. The V and J genes are TRBV4-2 and TRBJ1-1, with 9 bases matching TRBD1. The J segment lost 6 bases and the V segment lost 2 bases, leaving 7 bases of the junction unmatched. CDR1 and CDR2 from the germline V gene are LGHNA and YNFKEQ. The CDR3 spans 15 residues.

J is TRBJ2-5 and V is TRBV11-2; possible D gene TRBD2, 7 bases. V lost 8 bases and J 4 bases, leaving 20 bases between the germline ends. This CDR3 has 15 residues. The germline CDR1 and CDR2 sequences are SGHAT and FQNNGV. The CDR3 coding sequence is TGTGCCAGCGCCGCTGCACGGCGGGGGCGAGAGACCCAGTACTTC. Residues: CASAAARRGRETQYF. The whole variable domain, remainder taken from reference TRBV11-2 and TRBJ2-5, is EAGVAQSPRYKIIEKRQSVAFWCNPISGHATLYWYQQILGQGPKLLIQFQNNGVVDDSQLPKDRFSAERLKGVDSTLKIQPAKLEDSAVYLCASAAARRGRETQYFGPGTRLLVL.

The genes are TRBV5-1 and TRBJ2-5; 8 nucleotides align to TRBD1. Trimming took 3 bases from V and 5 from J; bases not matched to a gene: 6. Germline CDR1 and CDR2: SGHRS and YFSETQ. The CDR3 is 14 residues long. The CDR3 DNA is TGCGCCAGCAGCTGGGGACAGGCTGCGGAGACCCAGTACTTC. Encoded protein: CASSWGQAAETQYF.

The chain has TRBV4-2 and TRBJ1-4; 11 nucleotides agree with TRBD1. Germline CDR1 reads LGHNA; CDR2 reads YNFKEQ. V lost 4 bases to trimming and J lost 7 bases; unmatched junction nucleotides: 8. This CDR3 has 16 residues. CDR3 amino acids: CASSPRGQGATEKLFF. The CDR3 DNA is TGTGCCAGCAGCCCCCGAGGACAGGGGGCGACTGAAAAACTGTTTTTT.

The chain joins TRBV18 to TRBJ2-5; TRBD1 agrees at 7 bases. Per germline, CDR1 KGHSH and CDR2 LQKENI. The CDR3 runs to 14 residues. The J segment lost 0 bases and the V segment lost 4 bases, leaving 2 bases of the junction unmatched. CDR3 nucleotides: TGTGCCAGCTCACAAGACAGGGACCAAGAGACCCAGTACTTC. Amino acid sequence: CASSQDRDQETQYF.

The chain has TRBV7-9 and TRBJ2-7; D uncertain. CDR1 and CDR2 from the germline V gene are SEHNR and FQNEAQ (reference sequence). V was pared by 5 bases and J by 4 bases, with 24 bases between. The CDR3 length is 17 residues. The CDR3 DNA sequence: TGTGCCAGCAGCCCCCCTAGACGGAGCCTTTTTTGGTACGAGCAGTACTTC. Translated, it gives CASSPPRRSLFWYEQYF.

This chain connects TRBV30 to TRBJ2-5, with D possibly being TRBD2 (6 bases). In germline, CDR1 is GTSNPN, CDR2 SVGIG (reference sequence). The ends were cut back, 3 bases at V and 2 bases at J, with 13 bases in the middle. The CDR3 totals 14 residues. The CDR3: CAWRDSGRQETQYF. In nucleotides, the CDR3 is TGTGCCTGGAGGGATAGCGGCAGGCAAGAGACCCAGTACTTC.

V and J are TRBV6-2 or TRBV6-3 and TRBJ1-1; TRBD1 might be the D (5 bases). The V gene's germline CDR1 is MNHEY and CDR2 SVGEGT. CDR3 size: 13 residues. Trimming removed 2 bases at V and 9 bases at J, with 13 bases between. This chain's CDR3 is CASSYVGAAQAFF. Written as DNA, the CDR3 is TGTGCCAGCAGTTACGTAGGGGCTGCTCAAGCTTTCTTT.

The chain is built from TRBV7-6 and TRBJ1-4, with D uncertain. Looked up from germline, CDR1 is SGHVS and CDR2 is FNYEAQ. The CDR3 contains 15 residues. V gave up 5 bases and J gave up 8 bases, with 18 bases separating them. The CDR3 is CASSATDVHREKLFF. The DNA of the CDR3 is TGTGCCAGCAGCGCCACAGATGTTCATCGGGAAAAACTGTTTTTT.

The CDR3 DNA reads as TGCGCCAGCAAACCCCATACAGATCACAACACTGAAGCTTTCTTT. It yields the protein CASKPHTDHNTEAFF. The chain carries TRBV5-1 and TRBJ1-1; no clear D. In germline, CDR1 is SGHRS, CDR2 YFSETQ. The CDR3 consists of 15 residues. Trimming left V 6 bases short and J 2 bases short, with 17 bases between.

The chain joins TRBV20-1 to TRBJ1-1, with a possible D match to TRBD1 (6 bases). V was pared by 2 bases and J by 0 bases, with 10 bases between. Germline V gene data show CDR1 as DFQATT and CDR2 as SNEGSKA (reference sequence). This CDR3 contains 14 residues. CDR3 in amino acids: CSARLTGLNTEAFF. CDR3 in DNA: TGCAGTGCTAGACTGACAGGTCTGAACACTGAAGCTTTCTTT.

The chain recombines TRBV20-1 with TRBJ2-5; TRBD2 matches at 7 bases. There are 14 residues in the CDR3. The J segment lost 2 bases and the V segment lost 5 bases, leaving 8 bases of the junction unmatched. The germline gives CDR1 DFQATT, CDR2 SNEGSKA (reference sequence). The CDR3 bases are TGCAGTGCTCTAGCGGCGGTTGGACAAGAGACCCAGTACTTC. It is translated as CSALAAVGQETQYF.

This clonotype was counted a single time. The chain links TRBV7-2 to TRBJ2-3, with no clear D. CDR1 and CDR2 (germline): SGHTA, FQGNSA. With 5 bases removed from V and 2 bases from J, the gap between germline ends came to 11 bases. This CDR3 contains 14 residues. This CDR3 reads CASSPQTDTDTQYF. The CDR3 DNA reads TGTGCCAGCAGCCCCCAGACTGACACAGATACGCAGTATTTT.

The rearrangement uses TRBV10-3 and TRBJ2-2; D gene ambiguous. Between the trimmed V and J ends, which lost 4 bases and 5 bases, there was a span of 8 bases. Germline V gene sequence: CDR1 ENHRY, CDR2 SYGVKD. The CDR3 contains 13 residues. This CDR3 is CAISGSSTGELFF. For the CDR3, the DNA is TGTGCCATCAGTGGGAGTAGTACCGGGGAGCTGTTTTTT.

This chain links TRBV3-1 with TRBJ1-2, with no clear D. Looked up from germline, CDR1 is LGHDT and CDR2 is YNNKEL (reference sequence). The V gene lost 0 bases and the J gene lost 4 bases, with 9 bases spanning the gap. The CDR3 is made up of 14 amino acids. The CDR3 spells CASSQDRHSYGYTF. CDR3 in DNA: TGTGCCAGCAGCCAAGATCGGCACAGCTATGGCTACACCTTC. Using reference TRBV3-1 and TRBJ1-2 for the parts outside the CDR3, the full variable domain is DTAVSQTPKYLVTQMGNDKSIKCEQNLGHDTMYWYKQDSKKFLKIMFSYNNKELIINETVPNRFSPKSPDKAHLNLHINSLELGDSAVYFCASSQDRHSYGYTFGSGTRLTVV.

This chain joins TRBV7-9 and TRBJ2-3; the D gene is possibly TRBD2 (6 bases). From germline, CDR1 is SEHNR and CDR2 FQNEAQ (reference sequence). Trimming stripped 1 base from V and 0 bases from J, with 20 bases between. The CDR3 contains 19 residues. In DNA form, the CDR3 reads TGTGCCAGCAGCTTAGGGATCCGGAGGGAGCTCGGGAGCACAGATACGCAGTATTTT. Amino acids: CASSLGIRRELGSTDTQYF.

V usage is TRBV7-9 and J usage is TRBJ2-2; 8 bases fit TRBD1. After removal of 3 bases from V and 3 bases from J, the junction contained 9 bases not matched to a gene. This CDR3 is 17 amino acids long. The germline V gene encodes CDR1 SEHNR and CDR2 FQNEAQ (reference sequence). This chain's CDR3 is CASSFRPGTGYTGELFF. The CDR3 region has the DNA TGTGCCAGCAGCTTCCGGCCCGGGACAGGATACACCGGGGAGCTGTTTTTT.

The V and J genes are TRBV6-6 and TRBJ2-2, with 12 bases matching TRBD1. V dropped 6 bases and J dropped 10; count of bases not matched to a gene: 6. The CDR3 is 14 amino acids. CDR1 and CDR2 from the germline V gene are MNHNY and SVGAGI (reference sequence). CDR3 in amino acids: CASRRDRGQLELFF. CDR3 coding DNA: TGTGCCAGCAGAAGGGACAGGGGGCAGTTGGAGCTGTTTTTT.

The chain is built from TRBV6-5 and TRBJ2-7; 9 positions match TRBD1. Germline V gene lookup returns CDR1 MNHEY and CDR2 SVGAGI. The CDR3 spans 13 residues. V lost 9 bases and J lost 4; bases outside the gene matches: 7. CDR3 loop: CASKTGGEYEQYF. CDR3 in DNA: TGTGCCAGTAAGACAGGGGGGGAATACGAGCAGTACTTC.

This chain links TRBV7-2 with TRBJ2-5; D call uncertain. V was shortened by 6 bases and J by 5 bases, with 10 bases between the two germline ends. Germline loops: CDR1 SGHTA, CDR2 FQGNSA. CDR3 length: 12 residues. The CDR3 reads CASSLSRETQYF. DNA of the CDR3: TGTGCCAGCAGTTTATCCAGGGAGACCCAGTACTTC. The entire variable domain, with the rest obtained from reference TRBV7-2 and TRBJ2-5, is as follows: GAGVSQSPSNKVTEKGKDVELRCDPISGHTALYWYRQSLGQGLEFLIYFQGNSAPDKSGLPSDRFSAERTGGSVSTLTIQRTQQEDSAVYLCASSLSRETQYFGPGTRLLVL.

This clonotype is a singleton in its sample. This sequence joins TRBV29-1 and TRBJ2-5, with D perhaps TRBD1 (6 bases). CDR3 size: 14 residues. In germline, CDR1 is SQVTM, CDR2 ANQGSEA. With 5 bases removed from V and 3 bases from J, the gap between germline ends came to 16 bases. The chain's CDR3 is CSVRSTGKEETQYF. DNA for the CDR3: TGCAGCGTTAGGTCCACAGGGAAAGAAGAGACCCAGTACTTC.

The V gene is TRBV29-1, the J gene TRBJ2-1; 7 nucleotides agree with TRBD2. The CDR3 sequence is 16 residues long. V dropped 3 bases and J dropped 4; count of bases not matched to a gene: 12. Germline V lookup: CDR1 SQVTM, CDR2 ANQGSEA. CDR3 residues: CSVDVAGQRFYNEQFF. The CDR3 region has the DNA TGCAGCGTTGATGTAGCGGGCCAGCGATTTTACAATGAGCAGTTCTTC.

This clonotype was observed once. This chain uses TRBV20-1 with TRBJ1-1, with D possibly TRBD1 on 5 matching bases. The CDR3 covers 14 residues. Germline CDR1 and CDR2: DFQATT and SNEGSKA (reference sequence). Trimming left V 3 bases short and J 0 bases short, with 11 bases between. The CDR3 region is CSARPGTVNTEAFF. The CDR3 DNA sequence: TGCAGTGCTAGGCCCGGGACTGTGAACACTGAAGCTTTCTTT.

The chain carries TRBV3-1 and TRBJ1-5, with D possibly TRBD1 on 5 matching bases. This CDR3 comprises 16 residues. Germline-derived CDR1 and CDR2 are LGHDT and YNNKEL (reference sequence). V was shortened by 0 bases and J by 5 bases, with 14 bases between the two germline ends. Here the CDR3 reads CASSQDGGGRYQPQHF. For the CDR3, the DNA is TGTGCCAGCAGCCAAGATGGGGGTGGGAGATATCAGCCCCAGCATTTT.